Here is one T cell receptor (beta chain) with its context. Sequencing used immunoSEQ multiplex PCR; TCRdb keeps in-frame clones, though not all of them. This sample carries around 170,000 clones, approximately 90% of them seen once, and the ten largest clones take around 1.5%. Trimming stripped 7 bases from V and 0 bases from J, with 9 bases between. The V gene's germline CDR1 is MNHEY and CDR2 SVGAGI. This CDR3 has 13 residues. The data were taken from a study of T cell responses to AZD1222 COVID-19 vaccine. The clonotype was recovered from an adult in good health. The chain links TRBV6-5 to TRBJ1-2; D possibly corresponds to TRBD1 (6 bases). The specimen was peripheral blood, collected on day 0 of AZD1222 vaccination. The CDR3 reads CASKRDTNYGYTF. CDR3 coding DNA: TGTGCCAGCAAAAGGGACACTAACTATGGCTACACCTTC.